These 28 T cell receptor beta chains were all obtained from the same sample, sequenced in a study of monozygotic twins with inflammatory bowel disease. TCRdb reprocessed the 5' RACE reads and stores each CDR3 protein as one record, lacking DNA. The sample has over 100,000 distinct CDR3 sequences, and its top ten clones hold over 10%. Sequencing was done on a sample of blood. The receptors shown here come from a human donor with ulcerative colitis or Crohn's disease, or a healthy co-twin of an affected twin (not recorded which).

This chain joins TRBV2 and TRBJ1-4; TCRdb proposes TRBD1, but this gene call is untestable without DNA. This CDR3 is built from 15 residues. In germline, CDR1 is SNHLY, CDR2 FYNNEI. The CDR3 sequence: CASRQTDATNEKLFF.

The CDR3 here is CASSLIGAADTQYF. V is TRBV7-3 and J is TRBJ2-3; absent DNA, TCRdb's TRBD1 call cannot be checked. In germline, CDR1 is SGHTA, CDR2 FQGTGA. This CDR3 is 14 amino acids long.

The V and J genes are TRBV20-1 and TRBJ2-1; with no DNA, the TCRdb D assignment of TRBD2 cannot be verified. CDR1 and CDR2 (germline): DFQATT, SNEGSKA (reference sequence). The CDR3 spans 13 residues. The CDR3 loop reads CSPEGEAGNEQFF.

The CDR3 spells CASSLTLDNEQFF. V gene TRBV6-5 combines with J gene TRBJ2-1; TCRdb's D call of TRBD2 is untestable without DNA. The CDR3 runs to 13 residues. Germline loops: CDR1 MNHEY, CDR2 SVGAGI.

The chain has TRBV20-1 and TRBJ1-6. The CDR3 contains 15 residues. Germline V gives CDR1 DFQATT, CDR2 SNEGSKA (reference sequence). This CDR3 reads CSARTWSSYNSPLHF.

The V and J genes are TRBV5-4 and TRBJ2-3; no DNA is available, so the TRBD2 call from TCRdb remains unchecked. In germline, CDR1 is SGHNT, CDR2 YYREEE (reference sequence). The CDR3 has 16 amino acids. This CDR3 reads CASSWEAGGRTDTQYF.

This chain uses TRBV27 with TRBJ1-1; the TRBD1 assignment by TCRdb is unverifiable without DNA. The germline gives CDR1 MNHEY, CDR2 SMNVEV (reference sequence). CDR3 length equals 14 residues. Here the CDR3 reads CASSFRGPNTEAFF.

The CDR3 loop reads CASSLAGFKNMQYF. The chain couples TRBV28 to TRBJ2-4. There are 14 residues in the CDR3. The V gene's germline CDR1 is MDHEN and CDR2 SYDVKM. Filled out from reference TRBV28 and TRBJ2-4, the complete variable domain reads DVKVTQSSRYLVKRTGEKVFLECVQDMDHENMFWYRQDPGLGLRLIYFSYDVKMKEKGDIPEGYSVSREKKERFSLILESASTNQTSMYLCASSLAGFKNMQYFGAGTRLSVL.

The V and J genes are TRBV20-1 and TRBJ2-4; TCRdb's D call, TRBD1, is unchecked because there is no DNA. The CDR3 is made up of 17 amino acids. Looked up from germline, CDR1 is DFQATT and CDR2 is SNEGSKA (reference sequence). The CDR3 spells CSARVIQGALAKNIQYF.

V usage is TRBV7-6 and J usage is TRBJ2-7; the TRBD1 assignment by TCRdb is unverifiable without DNA. This CDR3 spans 15 amino acids. CDR1 and CDR2 from the germline V gene are SGHVS and FNYEAQ. The CDR3 protein is CASSLEEGQGYEQYF.

This chain uses TRBV27 with TRBJ1-1. Germline CDR1 is MNHEY and CDR2 is SMNVEV (reference sequence). The CDR3 sequence is 14 residues long. Here the CDR3 reads CASSRLPLNTEAFF.

The chain combines TRBV7-9 with TRBJ1-2. CDR1 and CDR2 from the germline V gene are SEHNR and FQNEAQ (reference sequence). The CDR3 totals 14 residues. The CDR3 is CASSPGTSNYGYTF.

The CDR3 region is CSARDRLTTGELFF. The V gene is TRBV20-1, the J gene TRBJ2-2. Germline V gives CDR1 DFQATT, CDR2 SNEGSKA (reference sequence). The CDR3 has 14 amino acids.

The chain combines TRBV28 with TRBJ1-3; the TRBD1 assignment by TCRdb is unverifiable without DNA. This CDR3 has 15 residues. From germline, CDR1 is MDHEN and CDR2 SYDVKM. The CDR3 is CASSLAGAPGNTIYF.

The chain has TRBV5-1 and TRBJ2-3; as DNA is missing, the TRBD1 call by TCRdb cannot be tested. CDR1 SGHRS and CDR2 YFSETQ come from the germline V gene. The CDR3 extends over 15 amino acids. The CDR3 sequence: CASSSHRGHTDTQYF.

The chain has TRBV4-1 and TRBJ2-5; TCRdb returns TRBD2, unconfirmable since there is no DNA. The germline gives CDR1 MGHRA, CDR2 YSYEKL. The CDR3 length is 18 residues. CDR3: CASSHPQRASGIKETQYF.

The chain couples TRBV28 to TRBJ1-1; there is no DNA to check the TCRdb D call of TRBD1. Germline CDR1 reads MDHEN; CDR2 reads SYDVKM. CDR3 length: 14 residues. CDR3 residues: CASSSIPGQPRAFF.

The gene calls are TRBV20-1 and TRBJ2-7; the TRBD2 assignment by TCRdb is unverifiable without DNA. The CDR3 has 16 residues. Per germline, CDR1 DFQATT and CDR2 SNEGSKA (reference sequence). Here the CDR3 reads CSAHLTAGGSSYEQYF.

This chain connects TRBV12-3 or TRBV12-4 to TRBJ1-5; TCRdb's D call, TRBD1, is unchecked because there is no DNA. This CDR3 is built from 14 residues. This CDR3 reads CASGTGVSNQPQHF.

The V call is TRBV20-1, the J call TRBJ2-1; the TRBD1 assignment by TCRdb is unverifiable without DNA. Germline CDR1 DFQATT, CDR2 SNEGSKA (reference sequence). The CDR3 loop spans 14 amino acids. CDR3 loop: CSARDRGLTNEQFF.

The rearrangement joins TRBV28 to TRBJ2-7; TCRdb names TRBD1, which stays unverified in the absence of DNA. The germline gives CDR1 MDHEN, CDR2 SYDVKM. This CDR3 is 14 amino acids long. The CDR3 sequence is CASSLSRDPYEQYF. The full variable domain, rest sourced from reference TRBV28 and TRBJ2-7, is DVKVTQSSRYLVKRTGEKVFLECVQDMDHENMFWYRQDPGLGLRLIYFSYDVKMKEKGDIPEGYSVSREKKERFSLILESASTNQTSMYLCASSLSRDPYEQYFGPGTRLTVT.

This chain links TRBV6-1 with TRBJ2-1; TCRdb returns TRBD1, unconfirmable since there is no DNA. The CDR3 covers 15 residues. Germline V gene data show CDR1 as MNHNS and CDR2 as SASEGT. The CDR3 sequence: CASSEMGGTYNEQFF.

The gene calls are TRBV11-2 and TRBJ2-3; as DNA is missing, the TRBD2 call by TCRdb cannot be tested. The CDR3 is 19 amino acids. Germline CDR1 is SGHAT and CDR2 is FQNNGV. The CDR3 reads CASSSRLAGGRGGEDTQYF.

The genes are TRBV18 and TRBJ2-5; the D gene TCRdb calls, TRBD1, cannot be checked with no DNA. CDR1 and CDR2 from the germline V gene are KGHSH and LQKENI. CDR3 length: 15 amino acids. The CDR3 reads CASSRSRAVQETQYF.

V usage is TRBV12-5 and J usage is TRBJ1-2; TCRdb lists TRBD1, though no DNA is available to test this call. The CDR3 consists of 18 residues. CDR1 and CDR2 (germline): LGHNT, FRNRAP. The CDR3 region is CASGFIVGAEQANYGYTF.

This chain joins TRBV20-1 and TRBJ1-5. The germline CDR1 and CDR2 sequences are DFQATT and SNEGSKA (reference sequence). CDR3 length equals 14 residues. The chain's CDR3 is CSARAAQRGQPQHF.

V usage is TRBV9 and J usage is TRBJ2-1; TCRdb returns TRBD1, unconfirmable since there is no DNA. This CDR3 is 12 amino acids long. Germline CDR1 is SGDLS and CDR2 is YYNGEE. Here the CDR3 reads CASSMIGDEQFF.

The CDR3 loop reads CSVEGAGNQETQYF. The chain employs TRBV29-1 and TRBJ2-5. Germline values: CDR1 SQVTM, CDR2 ANQGSEA. The CDR3 length is 14 residues. Combining the CDR3 with reference TRBV29-1 and TRBJ2-5 gives the whole variable domain SAVISQKPSRDICQRGTSLTIQCQVDSQVTMMFWYRQQPGQSLTLIATANQGSEATYESGFVIDKFPISRPNLTFSTLTVSNMSPEDSSIYLCSVEGAGNQETQYFGPGTRLLVL.